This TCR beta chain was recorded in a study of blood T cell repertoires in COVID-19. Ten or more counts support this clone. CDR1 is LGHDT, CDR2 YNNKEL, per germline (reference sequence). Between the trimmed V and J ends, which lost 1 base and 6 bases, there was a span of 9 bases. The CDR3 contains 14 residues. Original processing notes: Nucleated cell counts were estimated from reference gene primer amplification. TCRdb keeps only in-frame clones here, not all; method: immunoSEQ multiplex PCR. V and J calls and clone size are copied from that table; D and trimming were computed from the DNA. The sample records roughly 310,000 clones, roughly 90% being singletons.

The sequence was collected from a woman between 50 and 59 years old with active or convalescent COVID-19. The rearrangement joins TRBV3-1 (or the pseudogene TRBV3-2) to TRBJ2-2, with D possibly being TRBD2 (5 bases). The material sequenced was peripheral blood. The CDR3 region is CASSQGGRAGELFF. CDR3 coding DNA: TGTGCCAGCAGCCAAGGTGGGAGAGCCGGGGAGCTGTTTTTT.